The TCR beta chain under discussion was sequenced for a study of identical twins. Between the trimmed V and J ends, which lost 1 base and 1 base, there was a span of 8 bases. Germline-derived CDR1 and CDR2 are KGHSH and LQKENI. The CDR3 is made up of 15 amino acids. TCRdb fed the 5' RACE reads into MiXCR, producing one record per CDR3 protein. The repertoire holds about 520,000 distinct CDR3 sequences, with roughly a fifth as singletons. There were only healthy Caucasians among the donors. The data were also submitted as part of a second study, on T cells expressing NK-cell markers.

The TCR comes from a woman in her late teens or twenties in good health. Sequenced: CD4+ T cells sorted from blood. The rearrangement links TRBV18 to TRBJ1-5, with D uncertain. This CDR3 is CASSPREGSNQPQHF. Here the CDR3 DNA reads TGTGCCAGCTCACCACGGGAGGGAAGCAATCAGCCCCAGCATTTT.